A single sample gave rise to the 31 T cell receptor beta chains below, sequenced in a study of neurological immune-mediated disorders. As for time point: longitudinal time-point 3. TCRdb used MiXCR to reprocess the 5' RACE reads, holding one entry per CDR3 protein. The sample holds roughly 100,000 distinct CDR3 sequences, 10% to 14% seen once. The sequencing input was PBMCs. These receptor sequences come from a female donor with HTLV-1-associated myelopathy (HAM/TSP).

This chain links TRBV5-1 with TRBJ2-5; weak D call: TRBD2 (7 bases). Germline values: CDR1 SGHRS, CDR2 YFSETQ. Between the trimmed V and J ends, which lost 4 bases and 2 bases, there was a span of 21 bases. The CDR3 loop spans 17 amino acids. This chain's CDR3 is CASSTPPMAGAQETQYF. CDR3 sequence (DNA): TGCGCCAGCAGCACGCCCCCTATGGCGGGGGCACAAGAGACCCAGTACTTC. Drawing the rest from reference TRBV5-1 and TRBJ2-5, the complete variable domain is KAGVTQTPRYLIKTRGQQVTLSCSPISGHRSVSWYQQTPGQGLQFLFEYFSETQRNKGNFPGRFSGRQFSNSRSEMNVSTLELGDSALYLCASSTPPMAGAQETQYFGPGTRLLVL.

The table lists this clonotype with many counts. The V call is TRBV7-8, the J call TRBJ2-1; TRBD2 agrees at 11 bases. V was pared by 2 bases and J by 8 bases, with 14 bases of the junction left unmatched. The CDR3 extends over 18 amino acids. The germline CDR1 and CDR2 sequences are SGHVS and FQNEAQ. CDR3 amino acids: CASSLWTSSGGFQDEQFF. The CDR3 DNA reads as TGTGCCAGCAGCTTATGGACCTCTAGCGGGGGGTTTCAAGATGAGCAGTTCTTC.

The V gene is TRBV20-1, the J gene TRBJ2-7; 9 bases match TRBD1. Germline V gives CDR1 DFQATT, CDR2 SNEGSKA (reference sequence). V lost 2 bases to trimming and J lost 6 bases; unmatched junction nucleotides: 8. CDR3 size: 14 residues. CDR3 in amino acids: CSARWLQGAREQYF. CDR3 coding DNA: TGCAGTGCTAGATGGTTACAGGGGGCGCGCGAGCAGTACTTC.

For this clonotype: Its ends do not fully match the called genes, so a read error is possible. J is TRBJ2-5 and V is TRBV7-8; 8 bases line up with TRBD2. CDR3 length equals 17 residues. The germline V gene has CDR1 SGHVS and CDR2 FQNEAQ. CDR3 protein: CASSLWSSGAGGETQCF. For the CDR3, the DNA is TGTGCCAGCAGCTTATGGAGTAGCGGGGCCGGAGGGGAGACCCAGTGCTTC.

This clonotype has more than one count but fewer than ten. The V call is TRBV10-1, the J call TRBJ2-1, with D perhaps matching TRBD1 (6 bases). With 3 bases removed from V and 14 bases from J, the gap between germline ends came to 17 bases. CDR3 length: 13 residues. Looked up from germline, CDR1 is WNHNN and CDR2 is SYGVQD (reference sequence). DNA of the CDR3: TGCGCCAGCAGTGAAGGGGCACAGGGTCGGAAGTTCTTC. Its translation: CASSEGAQGRKFF.

For this clonotype: A much more abundant neighbour one base away suggests this may be a read error. The V and J genes are TRBV7-2 and TRBJ1-1; D is undetermined. This CDR3 has 14 amino acids. Per germline, CDR1 SGHTA and CDR2 FQGNSA. CDR3 DNA sequence: TGTGTCAGCAGCCAAGACACACTGAACACTGAAGCTTTCTTT. Translating gives CVSSQDTLNTEAFF.

This clonotype occurred many times. The V gene is TRBV10-3, the J gene TRBJ2-7, with 12 bases lining up with TRBD2. Per the germline V gene, CDR1 is ENHRY and CDR2 is SYGVKD. V was clipped by 10 bases and J by 2 bases; unmatched bases: 9. There are 15 residues in the CDR3. The CDR3 nucleotides are TGTGCCACCCTGGGCCGACTAGCGGGGGCCTACGAGCAGTACTTC. Protein product: CATLGRLAGAYEQYF.

This clonotype was recorded many times. The chain employs TRBV4-2 and TRBJ2-2, with 11 bases fitting TRBD2. The CDR3 is made up of 17 amino acids. Germline V gene lookup returns CDR1 LGHNA and CDR2 YNFKEQ. The V segment lost 2 bases and the J segment 5 bases; nucleotides outside the gene matches: 7. For the CDR3, the DNA is TGTGCCAGCAGCCAAATAGCGGGGGGGCAAGTAACCGGGGAGCTGTTTTTT. This gives the protein CASSQIAGGQVTGELFF.

This clonotype occurred many times. V gene TRBV15 combines with J gene TRBJ1-4; the D gene is possibly TRBD1 (6 bases). Germline lookup yields CDR1 LNHNV and CDR2 YYDKDF (reference sequence). The V gene lost 3 bases and the J gene lost 7 bases, with 12 bases spanning the gap. This CDR3 contains 14 residues. This CDR3 reads CATSRAQGGEKLFF. The CDR3 region has the DNA TGTGCCACCAGCAGGGCACAGGGAGGTGAAAAACTGTTTTTT.

This clonotype was detected many times. The chain has TRBV20-1 and TRBJ1-6, with 10 bases fitting TRBD1. The germline gives CDR1 DFQATT, CDR2 SNEGSKA (reference sequence). This CDR3 is 15 amino acids long. V lost 3 bases, J lost 11 bases, and 10 bases stayed unmatched. The CDR3: CSARKPGQGYPPLHF. The CDR3 region has the DNA TGCAGTGCTAGGAAACCGGGACAGGGGTATCCACCCCTCCACTTT.

This chain connects TRBV20-1 to TRBJ2-5; no firm D call. V lost 3 bases and J lost 2, with 7 bases in between. Germline CDR1 DFQATT, CDR2 SNEGSKA (reference sequence). The CDR3 sequence is 12 residues long. CDR3 nucleotides: TGCAGTGCTAGTATATGGCAAGAGACCCAGTACTTC. This sequence encodes CSASIWQETQYF.

This clonotype has ten or more counts. The V gene is TRBV20-1, the J gene TRBJ2-5, with D perhaps matching TRBD2 (7 bases). This CDR3 is built from 18 residues. Germline V gives CDR1 DFQATT, CDR2 SNEGSKA (reference sequence). Trimming took 4 bases from V and 7 from J, leaving 31 bases between them. The CDR3 DNA reads TGCAGTGCTAAGGAGCGCTATCGCGGGGGCCTCCGAGGGGGGACCCAGTACTTC. Protein: CSAKERYRGGLRGGTQYF.

In this sample, this clonotype turned up many times. This chain uses TRBV7-8 with TRBJ2-1; D may be TRBD1 or TRBD2 (6 bases each). V gave up 7 bases and J gave up 8 bases, with 12 bases separating them. Germline V CDR1 and CDR2: SGHVS, FQNEAQ. The CDR3 contains 12 residues. CDR3 DNA sequence: TGTGCCAGCATCCCGGAGGGGGATGAGCAGTTCTTC. It specifies CASIPEGDEQFF. Full variable domain (missing parts from reference TRBV7-8 and TRBJ2-1): GAGVSQSPRYKVAKRGQDVALRCDPISGHVSLFWYQQALGQGPEFLTYFQNEAQLDKSGLPSDRFFAERPEGSVSTLKIQRTQQEDSAVYLCASIPEGDEQFFGPGTRLTVL.

This clonotype appeared many times. The chain combines TRBV12-3 or TRBV12-4 with TRBJ2-3; 9 nucleotides align to TRBD2. The CDR3 runs 15 residues. The V and J ends lost 3 bases and 3 bases, in that order; junction bases with no gene match: 4. CDR3 in DNA: TGTGCCAGCAGTTTTACTAGCGGGTCAACAGATACGCAGTATTTT. It specifies CASSFTSGSTDTQYF.

Turning to this clonotype: One base away lies a much larger clone, so this may be a sequencing read error. This chain connects TRBV7-8 to TRBJ2-3; no clear D gene. V lost 2 bases and J lost 2, with 23 bases in between. Germline V gene lookup returns CDR1 SGHVS and CDR2 FQNEAQ. This CDR3 has 19 residues. DNA of the CDR3: TGTGCCAGCAGCTTACCCTTCGGGTTGGTTGAACTGCCCACAGATACGCAGTATTTT. Translation gives CASSLPFGLVELPTDTQYF.

CDR3 nucleotides: TGTGCCAGCAGTCCCTTTAGGGGGAGCAACTATGGCTACACCTTC. Protein sequence: CASSPFRGSNYGYTF. The J gene is TRBJ1-2, the V gene TRBV11-2, with D possibly being TRBD1 (6 bases). V shed 6 bases and J shed 2 bases, with 16 bases lying between them. The CDR3 consists of 15 residues. CDR1 and CDR2 (germline): SGHAT, FQNNGV.

Ten or more counts support this clonotype. The rearrangement uses TRBV10-3 and TRBJ2-3; a weak D match, TRBD1 (6 bases). CDR1 is ENHRY, CDR2 SYGVKD, per germline. The CDR3 has 17 residues. V was clipped by 2 bases and J by 3 bases, with 18 bases between them. CDR3 bases: TGTGCCATCAGTGAGGTGGGGCTTGGACAGAGTACAGATACGCAGTATTTT. It translates to CAISEVGLGQSTDTQYF.

Ten or more counts support this clonotype. The V gene is TRBV20-1, the J gene TRBJ2-3; 7 nucleotides line up with TRBD2. Germline CDR1 is DFQATT and CDR2 is SNEGSKA (reference sequence). The CDR3 length is 13 residues. V shed 6 bases, J shed 2 bases, and the junction held 5 bases outside the gene matches. The CDR3 DNA follows: TGCAGTGCAAAGCGGGAACCCACAGATACGCAGTATTTT. Its translation is CSAKREPTDTQYF.

There are many counts of this clonotype. V is TRBV5-1 and J is TRBJ2-4; D is unresolved. CDR3 length equals 13 residues. V was pared by 4 bases and J by 6 bases, with 11 bases between. Germline CDR1 and CDR2: SGHRS and YFSETQ. CDR3 bases: TGCGCCAGCAGCCCCGAACACTTAAACATTCAGTACTTC. Encoded protein: CASSPEHLNIQYF.

This clonotype was counted at least ten times. The chain carries TRBV10-3 and TRBJ2-1, with 10 positions matching TRBD2. CDR1 and CDR2 (germline): ENHRY, SYGVKD. V lost 2 bases to trimming and J lost 7 bases; unmatched junction nucleotides: 8. CDR3 length equals 16 residues. The CDR3 loop is CAISEGPLAGGNEQFF. CDR3 in DNA: TGTGCCATCAGTGAGGGACCTTTAGCGGGGGGTAATGAGCAGTTCTTC.

This clonotype was observed a few times. V and J are TRBV12-3 or TRBV12-4 and TRBJ2-3; 8 nucleotides match TRBD2. The CDR3 has 15 amino acids. V dropped 2 bases and J dropped 9; count of bases not matched to a gene: 10. Written as DNA, the CDR3 is TGTGCCAGCAGTTTAAGGCGGGGGGCCCCGTGGACGCAGTATTTT. Translated, it gives CASSLRRGAPWTQYF.

The sample holds many counts of this clonotype. The V and J genes are TRBV20-1 and TRBJ2-3; weak D call: TRBD1 (5 bases). Trimming shortened V by 7 bases and J by 3 bases, and 11 bases separated the two germline ends. This CDR3 is built from 12 residues. Germline loops: CDR1 DFQATT, CDR2 SNEGSKA (reference sequence). In nucleotides, the CDR3 is TGCAGTGAGGGGCAGGGTACAGATACGCAGTATTTT. Its protein product is CSEGQGTDTQYF.

This clonotype has a count of ten or more. This chain joins TRBV7-9 and TRBJ2-7; D remains unclear. Germline V gene sequence: CDR1 SEHNR, CDR2 FQNEAQ (reference sequence). The CDR3 spans 15 residues. Deletions cut 2 bases from V and 2 bases from J, with 13 bases between. As DNA, the CDR3 is TGTGCCAGCAGCTTAAATTCCGGTGGGACCTACGAGCAGTACTTC. Its protein is CASSLNSGGTYEQYF.

This clonotype was recorded at least ten times. V usage is TRBV28 and J usage is TRBJ2-7, with D possibly TRBD1 on 5 matching bases. The length of the CDR3 is 13 residues. Germline CDR1 and CDR2: MDHEN and SYDVKM. Trimming pared 7 bases from V and 6 bases from J, leaving 16 bases between. CDR3 DNA: TGTGCCAGCATCAATGGGCAGGGTAGCGAGCAGTACTTC. It specifies CASINGQGSEQYF.

The chain is built from TRBV20-1 and TRBJ2-5; 9 bases are a match to TRBD1. Germline CDR1 DFQATT, CDR2 SNEGSKA (reference sequence). With 6 bases clipped from V and 2 bases from J, the junction kept 4 bases outside the gene matches. CDR3 length: 13 amino acids. The CDR3 is CSAWDREQETQYF. DNA for the CDR3: TGCAGTGCCTGGGACAGGGAGCAAGAGACCCAGTACTTC.

This clonotype was counted ten times or more. The chain employs TRBV12-3 or TRBV12-4 and TRBJ1-4; the D is unclear. V lost 3 bases, J lost 4 bases, and 9 bases lay in between. The CDR3 loop spans 14 amino acids. In nucleotides, the CDR3 is TGTGCCAGCAGTTTCAGAAGGAATAATGAAAAACTGTTTTTT. Protein product: CASSFRRNNEKLFF.

For this clonotype: With a much larger clone just one base away, this may be a read error. V usage is TRBV5-6 and J usage is TRBJ1-1; TRBD1 matches at 11 bases. Germline CDR1 is SGHDT and CDR2 is YYEEEE. V lost 6 bases, J lost 5 bases, and 12 bases stayed unmatched. The CDR3 has 16 residues. Here the CDR3 reads CASTTWNGQGATEAFF. For the CDR3, the DNA is TGTGCCAGCACCACGTGGAATGGACAGGGGGCGACTGAAGCTTTCTTT.

Of note for this clonotype: This may be a read error: a much more frequent sequence differs by one nucleotide. The chain has TRBV15 and TRBJ2-7; D possibly corresponds to TRBD1 (6 bases). This CDR3 region has 13 residues. Germline V gene sequence: CDR1 LNHNV, CDR2 YYDKDF (reference sequence). CDR3 sequence (DNA): TGTGCTACCAGCTCCATACAGGGAAAGGAGCAGTACTTC. This gives the protein CATSSIQGKEQYF.

This clonotype was detected ten times or more. The CDR3: CASSLGTGGKNEQFF. The CDR3 DNA reads TGTGCCAGCAGCTTAGGGACAGGGGGCAAAAATGAGCAGTTCTTC. The chain combines TRBV7-3 with TRBJ2-1, with 12 nucleotides matching TRBD1. In germline, CDR1 is SGHTA, CDR2 FQGTGA. The CDR3 contains 15 residues. J gave up 7 bases and V 2 bases, and 3 bases lay outside the gene matches.

Ten or more counts support this clonotype. The chain is built from TRBV5-1 and TRBJ1-1, with TRBD1 matching 8 bases. Trimming took 3 bases from V and 5 from J; bases not matched to a gene: 18. CDR1 is SGHRS and CDR2 is YFSETQ in the germline V gene. The CDR3 runs to 18 residues. The CDR3 loop is CASSSYSGGEYEKTEAFF. The CDR3 DNA is TGCGCCAGCAGCTCGTATTCAGGGGGCGAATATGAGAAGACTGAAGCTTTCTTT. Full variable domain (remainder filled in from reference TRBV5-1 and TRBJ1-1): KAGVTQTPRYLIKTRGQQVTLSCSPISGHRSVSWYQQTPGQGLQFLFEYFSETQRNKGNFPGRFSGRQFSNSRSEMNVSTLELGDSALYLCASSSYSGGEYEKTEAFFGQGTRLTVV.

This clonotype was detected ten times or more. The chain couples TRBV5-1 to TRBJ2-7; 9 positions agree with TRBD1. The J segment lost 2 bases and the V segment lost 5 bases, leaving 2 bases of the junction unmatched. This CDR3 contains 13 residues. CDR1 and CDR2 (germline): SGHRS, YFSETQ. The CDR3, as DNA: TGCGCCAGCAGTCGGGACAGGGCCTACGAGCAGTACTTC. This codes for CASSRDRAYEQYF.